The clone carrying this T cell receptor (beta chain) was detected a few times. Its antigen remains unknown. This CDR3 region has 14 residues. The germline V and J ends were trimmed by 4 bases and 0 bases, with 9 bases remaining between them. Profiled with immunoSEQ multiplex PCR; TCRdb holds only in-frame clones, not every one. The sample has 25,000 or so clones, 27% seen once. The data were taken from a study of neoadjuvant anti-PD-1 for oral cavity cancer. About the research overall: Patients without progression received a fourth nivolumab dose around day 43, then surgical resection on days 50-56.

General study findings and limits: Greater tumor shrinkage accompanied bigger post-treatment sizes of preexisting clones. Pretreatment Treg/Th17 ratio correlated inversely with post-treatment tumor clonality.

Stated time point: after neoadjuvant nivolumab, at surgical resection. These newly diagnosed stage II-IVA oral cavity squamous cell carcinoma patients had no prior systemic or radiation treatment. The chain joins TRBV23-1 to TRBJ1-1, with D perhaps TRBD1 (5 bases). TRBV23-1 is noted as an ORF with a role that remains uncertain. The sequencing here drew on tumor tissue, taken after nivolumab (anti-PD-1) treatment. This receptor was obtained from a person aged 35-79 years with oral cavity squamous cell carcinoma. Here the CDR3 reads CASSPGRLNTEAFF. CDR3 in DNA: TGCGCCAGCAGTCCGGGACGGTTGAACACTGAAGCTTTCTTT.